One and the same sample provided the 16 T cell receptor beta chains below, sequenced in a study of shared clonotypes between healthy human individuals. Produced via immunoSEQ multiplex PCR; TCRdb's table is partial and in-frame only. The sample includes about 1.5 million clones, over 95% of them seen just once. The material sequenced was naive CD4+ T cells sorted from blood. As to subset: CD45RA+ positively selected. The receptors were gathered from a man younger than 45 in good health.

V is TRBV5-5 and J is TRBJ2-1; 7 bases agree with TRBD2. J gave up 2 bases and V 0 bases, and 5 bases lay outside the gene matches. This CDR3 contains 16 residues. Germline assignment: CDR1 SGHKS and CDR2 YYEKEE (reference sequence). The CDR3 coding sequence is TGTGCCAGCAGCTTGGTTCCCCTAGCGGCCTACAATGAGCAGTTCTTC. Amino acids: CASSLVPLAAYNEQFF.

J is TRBJ2-5 and V is TRBV13; TRBD2 matches at 15 bases. Germline V CDR1 and CDR2: PRHDT, FYEKMQ (reference sequence). This CDR3 has 16 residues. V dropped 5 bases and J dropped 4; count of bases not matched to a gene: 5. The CDR3 is CASSPRTSGRGETQYF. The CDR3, as DNA: TGTGCCAGCAGCCCGCGGACTAGCGGGAGGGGAGAGACCCAGTACTTC.

The gene calls are TRBV6-5 and TRBJ2-2, with a weak D call TRBD2 (5 bases). Trimming pared 2 bases from V and 5 bases from J, leaving 15 bases between. This CDR3 is built from 16 residues. Germline V gene lookup returns CDR1 MNHEY and CDR2 SVGAGI. Written as DNA, the CDR3 is TGTGCCAGCAGTTACGGCCTAGCATACCTGACCGGGGAGCTGTTTTTT. Translated: CASSYGLAYLTGELFF.

This clone was recorded once. The chain links TRBV21-1 to TRBJ1-4; the D call TRBD1 from the table was never checked on the DNA. TRBV21-1 is a pseudogene locus. This CDR3 is built from 14 residues. The CDR3 protein is CASSNKDRRQKLFF. DNA of the CDR3: TGTGCCAGCAGCAACAAGGACAGGAGGCAGAAACTGTTTTTT.

This rearrangement joins TRBV2 to TRBJ2-2; 8 positions agree with TRBD2. This CDR3 is built from 14 residues. V lost 7 bases and J lost 3; bases outside the gene matches: 4. The germline CDR1 and CDR2 sequences are SNHLY and FYNNEI. CDR3 residues: CASMRGLDTGELFF. The CDR3, as DNA: TGTGCCAGCATGAGGGGACTAGACACCGGGGAGCTGTTTTTT.

This clone was seen more than once but under ten times. Additional DNA sequences in this sample encode the identical CDR3. The chain employs TRBV9 and TRBJ1-5; D remains unclear. The ends were cut back, 0 bases at V and 4 bases at J, with 5 bases in the middle. Germline V CDR1 and CDR2: SGDLS, YYNGEE. The CDR3 is 13 residues long. In DNA, the CDR3 is TGTGCCAGCAGCGTAGATAGGAATCAGCCCCAGCATTTT. Encoded protein: CASSVDRNQPQHF. The full variable domain, completed using reference TRBV9 and TRBJ1-5, is DSGVTQTPKHLITATGQRVTLRCSPRSGDLSVYWYQQSLDQGLQFLIQYYNGEERAKGNILERFSAQQFPDLHSELNLSSLELGDSALYFCASSVDRNQPQHFGDGTRLSIL.

The chain carries TRBV7-2 and TRBJ2-2, with 11 positions matching TRBD2. CDR1 is SGHTA and CDR2 is FQGNSA in the germline V gene. Trimming at V came to 4 bases and at J to 7 bases, leaving 5 bases not matched to a gene. The length of the CDR3 is 15 residues. The CDR3 loop reads CASSSRLAGLGELFF. In DNA form, the CDR3 reads TGTGCCAGCAGCTCCAGACTAGCGGGACTCGGGGAGCTGTTTTTT.

J is TRBJ2-5 and V is TRBV10-1; a weak D match, TRBD2 (6 bases). Per germline, CDR1 WNHNN and CDR2 SYGVQD (reference sequence). This CDR3 spans 12 amino acids. Trimming cost V 11 bases and J 7 bases, with 17 bases left between them. The CDR3 reads CASGDLRGTQYF. CDR3 coding DNA: TGCGCCTCGGGGGACCTTCGAGGGACCCAGTACTTC.

This sequence joins TRBV5-1 and TRBJ2-3; D uncertain. Germline CDR1 and CDR2: SGHRS and YFSETQ. V shed 0 bases and J shed 5 bases, with 10 bases lying between them. This CDR3 is 14 amino acids long. CDR3 in amino acids: CASSLGQDGDTQYF. In DNA, the CDR3 is TGCGCCAGCAGCTTGGGGCAGGACGGAGATACGCAGTATTTT.

This rearrangement joins TRBV15 to TRBJ2-3, with D possibly matching TRBD1 (5 bases). Germline values: CDR1 LNHNV, CDR2 YYDKDF (reference sequence). V was trimmed by 0 bases and J by 7 bases, leaving 17 bases between them. The CDR3 contains 16 residues. The CDR3 DNA reads as TGTGCCACCAGCAGAGACCCACAGGAGCTGATGAATACGCAGTATTTT. It translates to CATSRDPQELMNTQYF.

The V and J genes are TRBV27 and TRBJ2-5; D ambiguous. Germline V CDR1 and CDR2: MNHEY, SMNVEV (reference sequence). Trimming removed 6 bases from V and 2 bases from J, with 7 bases in between. CDR3 length: 12 amino acids. DNA of the CDR3: TGTGCCAGCAGCAAAGGACAAGAGACCCAGTACTTC. Protein: CASSKGQETQYF.

The chain is built from TRBV28 and TRBJ2-2, with 8 bases that match TRBD1. The ends lost 7 bases at V and 2 bases at J; junction bases unmatched: 9. This CDR3 spans 16 amino acids. Germline CDR1 is MDHEN and CDR2 is SYDVKM. The CDR3 is CASTTSGQGNTGELFF. In nucleotides, the CDR3 is TGTGCCAGCACCACAAGCGGACAGGGAAACACCGGGGAGCTGTTTTTT.

For this clone: Other DNA sequences from this sample encode an identical CDR3 as well. The V and J genes are TRBV5-4 and TRBJ2-7, with 7 bases aligning to TRBD1. This CDR3 spans 13 amino acids. Germline CDR1 is SGHNT and CDR2 is YYREEE (reference sequence). V dropped 3 bases and J dropped 1; count of bases not matched to a gene: 1. CDR3 sequence (DNA): TGTGCCAGCAGCTCGACAGGGTCCTACGAGCAGTACTTC. It specifies CASSSTGSYEQYF.

The rearrangement joins TRBV14 to TRBJ1-3; TRBD1 matches at 7 bases. There are 17 residues in the CDR3. V dropped 4 bases and J dropped 0; count of bases not matched to a gene: 9. CDR1 SGHDN and CDR2 FVKESK come from the germline V gene. This CDR3 reads CASSLLSGQSSGNTIYF. As DNA, the CDR3 is TGTGCCAGCAGCCTTCTCTCGGGACAGAGCTCTGGAAACACCATATATTTT.

The chain carries TRBV19 and TRBJ1-5, with D hard to call. Germline loops: CDR1 LNHDA, CDR2 SQIVND (reference sequence). The CDR3 runs to 15 residues. Trimming took off 4 bases at V and 0 bases at J, with 10 bases between the two ends. In DNA form, the CDR3 reads TGTGCCAGTAGTAGCAGACGGAATAGCAATCAGCCCCAGCATTTT. Its translation is CASSSRRNSNQPQHF.

The rearrangement uses TRBV7-9 and TRBJ2-2; 13 bases map to TRBD2. Trimming at V came to 8 bases and at J to 0 bases, leaving 9 bases not matched to a gene. Germline assignment: CDR1 SEHNR and CDR2 FQNEAQ (reference sequence). The length of the CDR3 is 18 residues. The CDR3 region is CASSSTSGRPANTGELFF. As DNA, the CDR3 is TGTGCCAGCTCTTCGACTAGCGGGAGGCCCGCGAACACCGGGGAGCTGTTTTTT.